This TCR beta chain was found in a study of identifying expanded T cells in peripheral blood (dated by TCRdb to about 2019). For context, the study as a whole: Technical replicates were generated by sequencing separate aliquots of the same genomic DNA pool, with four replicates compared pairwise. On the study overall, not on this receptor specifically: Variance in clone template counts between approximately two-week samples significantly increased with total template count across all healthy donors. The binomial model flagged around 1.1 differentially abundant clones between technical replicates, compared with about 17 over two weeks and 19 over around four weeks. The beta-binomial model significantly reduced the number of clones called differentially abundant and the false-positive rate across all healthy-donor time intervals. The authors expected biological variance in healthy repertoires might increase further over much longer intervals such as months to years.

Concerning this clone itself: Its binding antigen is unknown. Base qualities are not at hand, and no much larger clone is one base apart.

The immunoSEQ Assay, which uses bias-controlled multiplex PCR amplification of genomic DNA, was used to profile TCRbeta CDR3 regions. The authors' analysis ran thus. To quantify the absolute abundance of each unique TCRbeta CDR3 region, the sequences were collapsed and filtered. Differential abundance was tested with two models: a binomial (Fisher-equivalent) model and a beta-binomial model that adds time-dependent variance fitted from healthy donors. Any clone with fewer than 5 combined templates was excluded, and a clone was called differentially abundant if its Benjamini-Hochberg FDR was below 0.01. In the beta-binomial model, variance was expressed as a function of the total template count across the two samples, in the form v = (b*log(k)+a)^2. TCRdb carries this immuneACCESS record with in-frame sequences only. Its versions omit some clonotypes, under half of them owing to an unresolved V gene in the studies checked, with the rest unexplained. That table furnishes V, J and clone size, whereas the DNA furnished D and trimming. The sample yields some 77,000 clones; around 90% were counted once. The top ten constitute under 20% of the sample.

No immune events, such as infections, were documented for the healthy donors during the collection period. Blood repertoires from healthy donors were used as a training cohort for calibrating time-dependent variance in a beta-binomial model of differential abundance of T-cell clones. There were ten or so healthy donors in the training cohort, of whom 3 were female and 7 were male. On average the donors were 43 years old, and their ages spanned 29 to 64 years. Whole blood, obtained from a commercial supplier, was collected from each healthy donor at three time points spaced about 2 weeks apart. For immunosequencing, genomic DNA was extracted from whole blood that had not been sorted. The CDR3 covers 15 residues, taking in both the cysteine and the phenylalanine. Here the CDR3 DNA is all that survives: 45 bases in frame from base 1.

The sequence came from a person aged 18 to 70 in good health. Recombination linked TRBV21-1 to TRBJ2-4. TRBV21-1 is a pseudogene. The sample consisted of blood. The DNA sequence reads TGTGCCAGCAGCAAAGTCTCCGAAGCCAAAAACATTCAGTACTTC. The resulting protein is CASSKVSEAKNIQYF.